The rows below give T cell receptor beta chains drawn from one sample of a study of blood T cell repertoires in COVID-19. Only in-frame clones appear in the TCRdb table, and some are missing; sequencing was by immunoSEQ multiplex PCR. The data contain about 44,000 clones, roughly four fifths of them singletons. The sample consisted of peripheral blood. The origin of the receptors is a human donor in a cohort sampled during active COVID-19. The CDR3 runs from the conserved cysteine through the conserved F or W. The D gene is left open where the match is weak. Size is stated for part of the rows, as once, few or many counts, or as a class when the clone is expanded.

d_gene | abundance | j_gene | v_gene | CDR3nt | CDR3aa
- | - | TRBJ1-4 | TRBV28 | TGTGCCAGCAGTTTGGGGGGTTGGACTAATGAAAAACTGTTTTTT | CASSLGGWTNEKLFF
- | few | TRBJ1-4 | TRBV21-1 | TGTGCCAGCAGTGGACAGCCTGAAAAACTGTTTTTT | CASSGQPEKLFF
TRBD1 | - | TRBJ1-1 | TRBV11-2 | TGTGCCAGCAGCCCAGGGGGGAACACTGAAGCTTTCTTT | CASSPGGNTEAFF
TRBD2 | - | TRBJ2-1 | TRBV9 | TGTGCCAGCAGTCATTGGCCGGGACTAGCGGTTAATGAGCAGTTCTTC | CASSHWPGLAVNEQFF
- | - | TRBJ2-3 | TRBV7-9 | TGTGCCAGCAGCTTAGGTGCCCTACCGAGCACAGATACGCAGTATTTT | CASSLGALPSTDTQYF
TRBD1 | - | TRBJ1-5 | TRBV28 | TGTGCCAGCAGTACAACAGGGGGCGCGTTCTCTCAGCCCCAGCATTTT | CASSTTGGAFSQPQHF
- | - | TRBJ2-1 | TRBV5-1 | TGCGCCAGCAGCTTGGAGTCTGACTCCATTAATGAGCAGTTCTTC | CASSLESDSINEQFF
- | - | TRBJ2-5 | TRBV4-1 | TGCGCCAGCAGCTGGGAGGGGGAACAAGAGACCCAGTACTTC | CASSWEGEQETQYF
TRBD1 | - | TRBJ2-5 | TRBV2 | TGTGCCAGCAGTAGGACAGGGCGTCAAGAGACCCAGTACTTC | CASSRTGRQETQYF
- | few | TRBJ1-5 | TRBV30 | TGTGCCTGGAGTGAGGGAGGGGGAAGCAATCAGCCCCAGCATTTT | CAWSEGGGSNQPQHF
TRBD1 | - | TRBJ1-5 | TRBV6-5 | TGTGCCAGCAGGAGACAGGGGTCGGGCCAGCCCCAGCATTTT | CASRRQGSGQPQHF
TRBD1 | - | TRBJ1-4 | TRBV2 | TGTGCCAGCAGTGCTAGGGACAGGGGTGAGGATGAAAAACTGTTTTTT | CASSARDRGEDEKLFF
TRBD1 | - | TRBJ2-2 | TRBV4-1 | TGCGCCAGCAGCCAGCAGGGGGCGAGGACCGGGGAGCTGTTTTTT | CASSQQGARTGELFF
- | few | TRBJ2-1 | TRBV9 | TGTGCCAGCAGCGGCGACAGAATTGAGCAGTTCTTC | CASSGDRIEQFF
TRBD1 | - | TRBJ1-4 | TRBV5-1 | TGCGCCAGCAGCTTGGGACAGGGCCGTGAAAAACTGTTTTTT | CASSLGQGREKLFF
- | many | TRBJ1-1 | TRBV12-3/TRBV12-4 | TGTGCCAGCATTAGGGGGTTACGCACTGAAGCTTTCTTT | CASIRGLRTEAFF
TRBD1 | - | TRBJ1-2 | TRBV5-6 | TGTGCCAGCAGCTTGATGGGGACAGGGGGCCATGGCTACACCTTC | CASSLMGTGGHGYTF
- | - | TRBJ2-3 | TRBV20-1 | TGCAGTGCTGAACAGGGCGATACGCAGTATTTT | CSAEQGDTQYF
- | - | TRBJ2-1 | TRBV5-4 | TGTGCCAGCACCAACCCGGCCAGGCGATCTTCCTACAATGAGCAGTTCTTC | CASTNPARRSSYNEQFF
TRBD2 | - | TRBJ2-3 | TRBV7-3 | TGTGCCAGCAGCTACGGGGGGTCAGGAGATACGCAGTATTTT | CASSYGGSGDTQYF
TRBD1 | - | TRBJ2-7 | TRBV6-5 | TGTGCCAGCCGGCGAGGGGGCCAGTACGAGCAGTACTTC | CASRRGGQYEQYF
TRBD2 | - | TRBJ2-3 | TRBV2 | TGTGCCAGCACTAAAGGTGGGCTAGCGGGGGCAGATACGCAGTATTTT | CASTKGGLAGADTQYF
- | - | TRBJ1-2 | TRBV5-1 | TGCGCCAGCAGCTTGGGAGGAGAGGTTAACTATGGCTACACCTTC | CASSLGGEVNYGYTF
- | - | TRBJ2-3 | TRBV24-1 | TGTGCCACCAGTGACCGAGATACGCAGTATTTT | CATSDRDTQYF
- | - | TRBJ2-7 | TRBV18 | TGTGCCAGCTCATTTAGTCAGGGAGAGCAGTACTTC | CASSFSQGEQYF
TRBD2 | - | TRBJ2-1 | TRBV4-3 | TGCGCCAGCAGCTCAAGGACTAGCGGGGGGAGCCATGAGCAGTTCTTC | CASSSRTSGGSHEQFF
- | - | TRBJ2-5 | TRBV7-6 | TGTGCCAGCAGCTTCTTAACCGGACTTGCTCAAGAGACCCAGTACTTC | CASSFLTGLAQETQYF
TRBD1 | - | TRBJ2-1 | TRBV29-1 | TGCAGCGTCCGGCGCCAGGGGGACGACAATGAGCAGTTCTTC | CSVRRQGDDNEQFF
- | - | TRBJ2-1 | TRBV6-5 | TGTGCCAGCAGTCAAACACCAAATGAGCAGTTCTTC | CASSQTPNEQFF